This TCR beta chain was identified in a study of cytomegalovirus exposure and HLA in healthy donors (dated by TCRdb to between 2016 and 2019). For context, the study as a whole: In an earlier analysis of under 750 of the donors, 250 to 300 Gb of sequence data and 120 million or so unique TCR beta sequences from roughly 200 million T cells were reported. About 300 gigabases of sequencing data and 80 million or so unique TCR sequences were included in an early release covering roughly 600 HLA-typed donors. Of the 350 to 450 genotyped donors, over 70% fell in the genetic ancestry cluster associated with self-reported Caucasian donors. The study aimed to test whether signatures of past pathogen exposure could be identified by cataloging public T cell receptors. Using immunosequencing, the study profiled T cell repertoires from 666 subjects and related those repertoires to cytomegalovirus serostatus. Besides the first cohort of approximately 670 subjects, a separate validation cohort made up of 120 different subjects was used. High-throughput TCR immunosequencing, statistical association of individual TCRs with disease status, and machine learning were combined to predict cytomegalovirus infection status. A later analysis re-examined previously published TCR beta repertoires from 610 or so donors and added high-resolution HLA genotyping to investigate patterns of TCR occurrence. In the later analysis, no new phenotypic data were used to find candidate immune exposures; instead, reliance was placed on TCR beta sequences and their occurrence across donors. To decide whether each TCR beta V gene segment behaved as functional or pseudogenic, an earlier analysis of some 600 of the donors relied on high-throughput TCR beta sequencing. Donor age, sex, ethnicity and CMV serostatus were compiled alongside the repertoire data. A later genetic analysis used genome-wide SNP genotypes for about 55% of the 666 donors, treating that subset as a discovery cohort. Every repertoire in the discovery cohort had been generated on one and the same sequencing platform. Both class I and class II loci were covered by HLA typing, at four-digit resolution. Typing coverage varied by locus: 629-630 donors for A, B, C, DRB1 and DQB1; roughly 560 for DQA1; about 570 for DPA1; under 490 for DPB1. A handful of DR-DQ haplotypes were treated as single units for association and clustering because of strong linkage in the cohort. On average, over 200,000 unique TCR beta nucleotide sequences were sequenced per donor among 350 to 400 genotyped donors of the cohort, with roughly 20% of those sequences being non-productive.

Worth noting for this clone: What this receptor recognizes is not known. Base qualities are not recorded, but no much larger clone differs from it by a single base.

The cohort comprised approximately 700 healthy bone marrow donors. At the time of sampling, all cohort members were nominally healthy, though unrecorded immune exposures were likely present. The donor tested CMV seropositive and was one of the 289 seropositive cohort members. A peripheral blood sample was provided by each donor, and peripheral blood mononuclear cells were used for TCR beta sequencing. Genomic DNA extraction from the blood cell samples was performed with the Qiagen DNeasy Blood Extraction Kit. Results and caveats for the whole study, not just this receptor: In a later analysis, HLA-associated TCR beta chains showed more clonal expansion and lower generation probabilities than non-associated chains that were equally common. A later analysis found that TCR association rates varied across HLA loci, with DRB1 alleles showing the most associated TCRs and HLA-C alleles the fewest. Correlated functional status among segregating V segments might be attributable to linkage disequilibrium, but an unknown experimental factor could not be ruled out. The study gave a list of 150 to 200 TCR beta chains associated with cytomegalovirus. A further reported finding was that TCR beta sequences accurately predicted the HLA-A and HLA-B alleles for most subjects in the first cohort. In a later analysis, several top co-occurrence clusters were reported to appear linked to parvovirus B19, influenza, CMV and Epstein-Barr virus. An association between a missense DCLRE1C variant and V-gene and J-gene trimming of TCR beta chains was found in a later genetic analysis and replicated in an independent cohort. Only TCR beta chains were sequenced in this cohort, and the absence of alpha or paired-chain data limited detectable features. A later analysis associated about 17,000 TCR beta sequences with specific HLA alleles at a false discovery rate of 0.05. In an earlier analysis of about 600 of the donors, most TCR beta V segments appeared in productive rearrangements about 87% or about 30% of the time, broadly matching IMGT annotations. Because the 87-base-pair reads could not distinguish some IMGT-functional V segments, including TRBV6-2 and TRBV6-3, those segments were excluded. According to the authors, the approach could potentially be generalized to other disease states and immunological phenotypes. Seventeen rarely observed V segments, including chromosome 9 orphons, were excluded from the earlier analysis of a few hundred of the donors because counts were too low. Roughly uniform sequencing depth across donors was assumed in presence/absence analyses, although this assumption may not hold. The only immune exposure information available for the cohort was CMV serostatus. A cluster of highly shared sequence variants was judged likely to be a technical artifact of the sequencing pipeline. In vitro tests confirmed that a few of the cytomegalovirus-associated TCR beta chains recognize cytomegalovirus antigens. A later analysis found that most CMV-associated TCR beta chains appeared HLA-restricted, with HLA associations seemingly driven largely by CMV exposure. Assigning TCR associations to individual alleles was difficult when HLA alleles, especially DR and DQ, strongly co-occurred. In both the original and validation cohorts, the classifier was reported to diagnose cytomegalovirus status with high specificity and sensitivity. A later genetic analysis reported fewer N-insertions in productive TCRs among donors in an Asian-associated ancestry cluster than the roughly 720-donor mean. Most TCR sequences were seen in very few donors, while some public TCRs were found in many individuals. Because HLA typing was unavailable for some donors at each locus, only the typed subset was used in association tests.

V lost 1 base and J lost 7 bases, and the count of bases not matched to a germline gene is 10. The CDR3 measures 16 amino acids from cysteine to phenylalanine. The DNA shown is the 48-base CDR3, in frame from base 1. Per the germline V gene (reference sequence), GTSNPN is the CDR1 and SVGIG is the CDR2. Library preparation was by the immunoSEQ multiplex PCR assay. For the multiplex PCR, a mixture combining 60 forward primers for TCR Vbeta segments and 13 reverse primers for TCR Jbeta segments was used. The CDR3 region of rearranged TCR beta genes was amplified from genomic DNA by a multiplex PCR assay. The Illumina HiSeq System was used to sequence the amplified TCR beta libraries as 87-base-pair reads. Under the source paper's analysis protocol: Across the 500 to 700 repertoires, a later analysis counted tens of millions of unique TCR beta chains, approximately 10 million of which were shared by at least two donors. A nearest-neighbor algorithm error-corrected the raw reads and collapsed the reads into unique sequences, merging closely related sequences to remove PCR and sequencing errors. CDR3 sequences were aligned to IMGT reference sequences to assign V, D and J gene segments. For a sequence to be retained, at least a six-nucleotide match to both a V gene segment and a J gene segment was required. A rearrangement counted as productive if the CDR3 had no stop codons and remained in frame with V and J, and every other rearrangement counted as non-productive. Following IMGT convention, CDR3 was defined as the stretch from the second conserved V-encoded cysteine to the conserved J-encoded phenylalanine. The earlier analysis of approximately 590 of the donors excluded any sequence lacking an unambiguous match to a single V gene segment. In an earlier analysis of 450 to 750 of the donors, a V segment was called functional when productive rearrangements were above 56.7%, and segregating when the standard deviation between donors exceeded 5%. To diagnose cytomegalovirus status from the catalog of TCR beta chain sequences, a statistical classification framework was built. In a later analysis, TCR nucleotide sequences were compared against IMGT/GENE-DB human TR gene sequences so that V and J genes could be assigned. Using the TCRdist pipeline, a later analysis assigned CDR3 sequences along with most-parsimonious VDJ recombination scenarios. A later analysis defined each TCR beta chain by its CDR3 amino acid sequence plus V-gene family, and excluded reads lacking a unique V-gene family. As a way to deal with suspected cross-contamination and a sequencing artifact, a later analysis dropped under 600 nucleotide sequences that were highly shared and had low generation probability. A later analysis calculated a clonal expansion index for each public chain from normalized within-repertoire ranks of inferred template counts. In a later analysis, generation probabilities were computed with a VDJ recombination model fitted to out-of-frame rearrangements, and the resulting probabilities were checked against IGoR. In a later analysis, hypergeometric tests were used to score TCR-TCR, TCR-HLA and TCR-CMV co-occurrence, with a repertoire-size bias correction applied to TCR pairs. In a later analysis, false discovery rates were estimated by permuting HLA or CMV assignments 20 times. A later analysis grouped co-occurring TCRs with DBSCAN, adding TCRdist sequence similarity when clustering within HLA-allele-positive subsets. Co-occurrence clustering excluded repertoires with fewer than 30,000 or more than 120,000 public chains, plus five with anomalous nucleotide sharing. TCRdb took this table from immuneACCESS and kept in-frame rearrangements with V and J called. Such tables lack part of the clones; where checked against another copy, unresolved V genes explain under half of the gap, and the rest is unexplained. V, J and clone size reflect that table, while D and trimming were determined from the DNA. The sample table holds roughly 100,000 clones, of which around a tenth were seen once. The biggest ten clones account for 5.5% to 7.5% of the sample.

The chain employs TRBV30 and TRBJ2-1; the junction holds 10 bases that match TRBD2. The clonotype was recovered from a man in his forties in good health and CMV-seropositive. Sequenced material: PBMCs. In nucleotide form, the sequence is TGTGCCTGGAGTGGGGCTAGCGGGAGTGATGGAAATGAGCAGTTCTTC. Translation gives CAWSGASGSDGNEQFF.